This T cell receptor beta chain originates from a study of blood T cell repertoires in COVID-19. Authors' analysis steps: Reference gene primer amplification gave estimated nucleated cell counts. Data came from immunoSEQ multiplex PCR; TCRdb stores just in-frame clones and leaves some out. D and trimming come from the DNA, and the V and J calls and clone size come from that table. The sample carries around 100,000 clones, approximately 88% recorded once. The sample comprised peripheral blood. This receptor was taken from a human donor in a cohort sampled during active COVID-19.

The CDR3 region has the DNA TGTGCCTCGCGGATCACGACTAGCAATCAGCCCCAGCATTTT. Protein sequence: CASRITTSNQPQHF. The chain carries TRBV6-5 and TRBJ1-5; the D is unclear. This CDR3 is 14 amino acids long. Germline-derived CDR1 and CDR2 are MNHEY and SVGAGI. V gave up 11 bases and J gave up 0 bases, with 14 bases separating them.